The T cell receptor beta chain under discussion was sequenced for a study of T-cell reconstitution after alpha-beta-depleted transplantation in children. CDR1 is SEHNR, CDR2 FQNEAQ, per germline (reference sequence). The CDR3 loop spans 13 amino acids. Between the trimmed V and J ends, which lost 4 bases and 3 bases, there was a span of 9 bases. About this clonotype: Its target is unknown.

It was with unique molecular identifiers that the TCRbeta library was prepared. TCRdb reprocessed the PCR reads via MiXCR and lists one record per CDR3 protein. The table records about 210,000 distinct CDR3 sequences, over 15% of them present only once. General study findings and limits: The authors attributed T-cell counts and diversity one year after transplant mostly to newly produced T cells.

The sample in question was PBMCs, mostly from graft donor cells, obtained 360 days after TCRalphabeta/CD19-depleted stem cell transplant. The rearrangement uses TRBV7-9 and TRBJ1-1, with D hard to call. This receptor was obtained from a male patient aged 2 to 10 who had a stem cell transplant for acute lymphoblastic leukemia, so the T cells may come from the graft donor. CDR3 sequence reads: CASSSFGDTEAFF. CDR3 coding DNA: TGTGCCAGCAGCTCTTTTGGGGACACTGAAGCTTTCTTT. The entire variable domain, with the rest obtained from reference TRBV7-9 and TRBJ1-1, is as follows: DTGVSQNPRHKITKRGQNVTFRCDPISEHNRLYWYRQTLGQGPEFLTYFQNEAQLEKSRLLSDRFSAERPKGSFSTLEIQRTEQGDSAMYLCASSSFGDTEAFFGQGTRLTVV.